Each of the 15 T cell receptor beta chains below was sequenced from the same sample in a study of cytomegalovirus exposure and HLA in healthy donors. Primers for the PCR totalled 60 Vbeta and 13 Jbeta. Data came from immunoSEQ multiplex PCR; TCRdb stores just in-frame clones and leaves some out. The sample consists of approximately 150,000 clones, around four fifths of them appearing once. Sequences were obtained from PBMCs. These receptors came from a boy aged 2 to 10 in good health and CMV-seronegative.

This clone has a single count. The V gene is TRBV28, the J gene TRBJ2-1, with 9 bases identical to TRBD2. The germline gives CDR1 MDHEN, CDR2 SYDVKM. V dropped 8 bases and J dropped 1; count of bases not matched to a gene: 3. The CDR3 loop spans 14 amino acids. CDR3 nucleotides: TGTGCCAGCTTGAGCGGGGGGTCCTACAATGAGCAGTTCTTC. This translates into CASLSGGSYNEQFF.

The V and J genes are TRBV4-3 and TRBJ2-1, with 13 bases lining up with TRBD2. Germline values: CDR1 LGHNA, CDR2 YSLEER. Trimming removed 0 bases from V and 1 base from J; junction bases left unmatched: 9. The CDR3 is 20 residues long. This CDR3 reads CASSQERGLAGILSYNEQFF. CDR3 nucleotide sequence: TGCGCCAGCAGCCAAGAGAGGGGACTAGCGGGAATCCTTTCCTACAATGAGCAGTTCTTC.

V usage is TRBV12-2 and J usage is TRBJ2-1; the table's TRBD2 call for D was not verified on the DNA. TRBV12-2 is reported as a pseudogene. The CDR3 is made up of 15 amino acids. The CDR3 nucleotides are TGTGCAAGTCGCTTAGCGGCTAGCGGGAGTAATGAGCAGTTCTTC. Residues: CASRLAASGSNEQFF.

The chain joins TRBV6-1 to TRBJ2-3; D is perhaps TRBD2 (6 bases). The CDR3 extends over 11 amino acids. Germline assignment: CDR1 MNHNS and CDR2 SASEGT. Deletions cut 11 bases from V and 0 bases from J, with 6 bases between. CDR3 nucleotide sequence: TGTGCCGGGGGGAGCACAGATACGCAGTATTTT. It codes for CAGGSTDTQYF.

The V and J genes are TRBV4-2 and TRBJ1-1; 7 bases map to TRBD1. The CDR3 sequence is 15 residues long. V lost 4 bases to trimming and J lost 0 bases; unmatched junction nucleotides: 5. Germline loops: CDR1 LGHNA, CDR2 YNFKEQ. CDR3 DNA: TGTGCCAGCAGCCTCACGACAGGGCTGAACACTGAAGCTTTCTTT. This encodes CASSLTTGLNTEAFF.

V usage is TRBV9 and J usage is TRBJ2-1, with TRBD2 identical over 10 bases. V trimming: 2 bases; J trimming: 4 bases; junction bases outside the gene matches: 3. CDR1 is SGDLS and CDR2 is YYNGEE in the germline V gene. The CDR3 runs to 15 residues. The CDR3 here is CASSVTSGSYNEQFF. CDR3 nucleotide sequence: TGTGCCAGCAGCGTGACTAGCGGGTCGTACAATGAGCAGTTCTTC.

The chain uses TRBV27 and TRBJ2-1; 14 bases line up with TRBD2. V was clipped by 5 bases and J by 6 bases; unmatched bases: 9. Germline V gene data show CDR1 as MNHEY and CDR2 as SMNVEV (reference sequence). This CDR3 comprises 17 residues. For the CDR3, the DNA is TGTGCCAGCAGTCAATCCCCAGGGACTAGCGGGAGCAATGAGCAGTTCTTC. It encodes CASSQSPGTSGSNEQFF.

The rearrangement uses TRBV9 and TRBJ2-5; 7 nucleotides align to TRBD1. With V trimmed by 4 bases and J by 2 bases, 8 bases remained unmatched. The CDR3 is made up of 15 amino acids. Germline CDR1 and CDR2: SGDLS and YYNGEE. The CDR3 DNA follows: TGTGCCAGCAGCCTTGGACAGGTACTGCAAGAGACCCAGTACTTC. This sequence encodes CASSLGQVLQETQYF.

The CDR3 loop is CASSGSDRAYNEQFF. CDR3 nucleotides: TGTGCCAGCAGCGGTTCGGACAGGGCCTACAATGAGCAGTTCTTC. The chain is built from TRBV2 and TRBJ2-1, with 8 bases fitting TRBD1. Germline V gives CDR1 SNHLY, CDR2 FYNNEI. With 6 bases clipped from V and 2 bases from J, the junction kept 6 bases outside the gene matches. This CDR3 contains 15 residues.

V is TRBV28 and J is TRBJ2-1; D is unclear. The CDR3 length is 15 residues. Trimming left V 8 bases short and J 2 bases short, with 16 bases between. Germline assignment: CDR1 MDHEN and CDR2 SYDVKM. CDR3 DNA sequence: TGTGCCAGCCTTCAGGCCCCCAAGACCTACAATGAGCAGTTCTTC. It specifies CASLQAPKTYNEQFF.

The CDR3, as DNA: TGCGCCAGCAGCCAAGAATCCCTAGCGGGAGGCACAGATACGCAGTATTTT. Its protein is CASSQESLAGGTDTQYF. J is TRBJ2-3 and V is TRBV4-1; 10 bases line up with TRBD2. Germline CDR1 MGHRA, CDR2 YSYEKL. Trimming removed 0 bases from V and 1 base from J; junction bases left unmatched: 4. The CDR3 contains 17 residues.

The chain has TRBV10-3 and TRBJ2-6; maybe TRBD1 (6 bases). Germline V gives CDR1 ENHRY, CDR2 SYGVKD. Trimming removed 10 bases at V and 9 bases at J, with 19 bases between. The CDR3 length is 14 residues. CDR3 residues: CATKGSGEVNVLTF. The CDR3 DNA is TGTGCCACCAAGGGTTCAGGGGAAGTCAACGTCCTGACTTTC.

Concerning this clone itself: One junction end disagrees with the germline gene, perhaps due to a read error. The chain couples TRBV5-1 to TRBJ2-7; 10 nucleotides align to TRBD2. The CDR3 extends over 17 amino acids. Germline V gene lookup returns CDR1 SGHRS and CDR2 YFSETQ. The CDR3 is CASSLLPAGGPVYAQYF. DNA for the CDR3: TGCGCCAGCAGCTTGTTGCCAGCGGGAGGGCCCGTGTACGCGCAGTACTTC. The whole variable domain, filled in from reference TRBV5-1 and TRBJ2-7, reads KAGVTQTPRYLIKTRGQQVTLSCSPISGHRSVSWYQQTPGQGLQFLFEYFSETQRNKGNFPGRFSGRQFSNSRSEMNVSTLELGDSALYLCASSLLPAGGPVYAQYFGPGTRLTVT.

The gene calls are TRBV5-5 and TRBJ1-5; 11 nucleotides match TRBD1. V dropped 3 bases and J dropped 8; count of bases not matched to a gene: 1. The length of the CDR3 is 13 residues. Germline CDR1 reads SGHKS; CDR2 reads YYEKEE (reference sequence). This CDR3 reads CASSWDRGEPQHF. The CDR3 DNA reads TGTGCCAGCAGCTGGGACAGGGGGGAGCCCCAGCATTTT.

This chain connects TRBV5-6 to TRBJ1-4; TRBD1 aligns across 11 bases. CDR3 length: 14 amino acids. Germline-derived CDR1 and CDR2 are SGHDT and YYEEEE. J lost 6 bases, V lost 4 bases, and 2 bases had no gene match. Here the CDR3 reads CASSQGQGDEKLFF. The CDR3 DNA reads as TGTGCCAGCAGCCAGGGACAGGGGGATGAAAAACTGTTTTTT.